These 14 T cell receptor beta chains were all obtained from the same sample, sequenced in a study of tumor-infiltrating lymphocytes in primary liver carcinoma. A primer matching the constant region was used to make TCR beta cDNA from approximately 500 ng of total RNA. Three-round nested multiplex PCR performed with slightly modified ARM-PCR produced the TCR beta libraries. The first two PCR rounds used TRBV1-TRBV30 primers with a Cbeta primer, approximately 10 cycles each. In TCRdb, the multiplex PCR reads were re-called with MiXCR into one record per CDR3 protein. Of roughly 25,000 distinct CDR3 sequences in the sample, 75% to 80% were seen once. Without any cell sorting, about 18-31 mg of bulk tissue yielded co-extracted RNA and DNA. What was sequenced was liver tumor tissue from sampling region 5. Subset denoted: tumor region T5, tumor centre. The receptors come from a woman aged 25 to 39 with primary liver carcinoma and hepatitis B virus infection.

Concerning this clonotype: Germline and junction disagree at one end, which may indicate a read error. DNA of the CDR3: TGTACCAGCGGGGAAAGGAGTACCTCCCTTTCACCCCTCCACTTT. Protein product: CTSGERSTSLSPLHF. V and J are TRBV6-5 and TRBJ1-6; D call uncertain. The CDR3 runs 15 residues. The germline V gene encodes CDR1 MNHEY and CDR2 SVGAGI.

The chain joins TRBV11-2 to TRBJ2-3; D ambiguous. Germline values: CDR1 SGHAT, CDR2 FQNNGV. The V end was cut by 1 base, the J end by 14 bases, with 16 bases between. The CDR3 is 13 residues long. The DNA of the CDR3 is TGTGCCAGCAGCTTAGTGAAGTCCGATACGGGGTATTTT. This gives the protein CASSLVKSDTGYF.

In regard to this clonotype: Germline and junction disagree at one end, which may indicate a read error. This chain joins TRBV29-1 and TRBJ2-1, with D tentatively TRBD2 (6 bases). CDR1 is SQVTM and CDR2 is ANQGSEA in the germline V gene. This CDR3 is built from 15 residues. CDR3 nucleotide sequence: TGCAGCGTACATTCCGGACTACAGAAGTACAATGTGCAGTTTTTC. It codes for CSVHSGLQKYNVQFF.

Comments on this clonotype: A read error is likely, as this CDR3 ends without the conserved phenylalanine or tryptophan. The CDR3 region is CANRQDPLTSGRAVTTDTQYL. CDR3 nucleotides: TGCGCCAACAGGCAAGACCCCTTAACTAGCGGGAGGGCGGTGACGACAGATACGCAGTATTTA. The chain uses TRBV4-3 and TRBJ2-3; 13 bases align to TRBD2. V shed 10 bases, J shed 3 bases, and the junction held 25 bases outside the gene matches. The CDR3 contains 21 residues. Per germline, CDR1 LGHNA and CDR2 YSLEER.

Comments on this clonotype: At one end the junction does not follow the germline gene, possibly because of a read error. V usage is TRBV5-4 and J usage is TRBJ1-6; a possible D gene is TRBD1 (6 bases). The CDR3 contains 15 residues. CDR1 is SGHNT, CDR2 YYREEE, per germline (reference sequence). DNA for the CDR3: TGTGCCAGCAGCCCAAGGGCAGGGGATAATCCACCCATCCACTTT. Translated: CASSPRAGDNPPIHF.

Regarding this clonotype: A read error may account for a junction end that differs from germline. This chain uses TRBV7-8 with TRBJ2-2; the match to TRBD2 covers 12 bases. CDR3 size: 18 residues. Germline CDR1 and CDR2: SGHVS and FQNEAQ. CDR3 sequence: CASSSFRLAGEDTGEQCF. DNA for the CDR3: TGTGCCAGCAGCTCCTTTAGACTAGCGGGAGAGGACACCGGGGAGCAATGTTTT.

Concerning this clonotype itself: Given the absence of the conserved phenylalanine or tryptophan at the CDR3 end, a read error is likely. The chain has TRBV11-2 and TRBJ1-1, with 12 bases lining up with TRBD1. Germline values: CDR1 SGHAT, CDR2 FQNNGV. This CDR3 region has 20 residues. CDR3 in DNA: TGTGACAGCAGCGCTCGGGACAGGGGGCGCATGAGGTGGAGTAACACTGAAGCTTTCTCT. Translating it yields CDSSARDRGRMRWSNTEAFS.

This clonotype ranks as medium-sized. V usage is TRBV6-5 and J usage is TRBJ2-3; D not resolved. Trimming took off 0 bases at V and 1 base at J, with 8 bases between the two ends. This CDR3 region has 15 residues. CDR1 is MNHEY, CDR2 SVGAGI, per germline. The chain's CDR3 is CASSYSYGGTDTQYF. The CDR3 DNA sequence: TGTGCCAGCAGTTACTCTTACGGCGGCACAGATACGCAGTATTTT.

The rearrangement links TRBV11-1 to TRBJ2-7; D is undetermined. V was clipped by 8 bases and J by 6 bases, with 14 bases between them. The V gene's germline CDR1 is SGHAT and CDR2 FQDESV (reference sequence). The CDR3 length is 12 residues. The CDR3 loop is CASLGYLGEQYF. CDR3 DNA sequence: TGTGCCAGCTTAGGATACCTCGGCGAGCAGTACTTC.

J is TRBJ2-3 and V is TRBV5-4; the D gene is possibly TRBD1 (6 bases). The last part of the DNA fits TRBJ1-5 better; the J call may be wrong. The CDR3 is 17 amino acids. CDR1 is SGHNT and CDR2 is YYREEE in the germline V gene (reference sequence). The CDR3 sequence: CASSVDGQPPPTDTQHF. CDR3 DNA: TGTGCCAGCAGCGTAGACGGACAGCCTCCACCCACGGATACGCAGCATTTT.

Worth noting for this clonotype: The junction departs from germline at one end; a sequencing error may be responsible. This chain uses TRBV28 with TRBJ2-3; maybe TRBD1 (5 bases). Germline CDR1 is MDHEN and CDR2 is SYDVKM. This CDR3 comprises 17 residues. Written as DNA, the CDR3 is TGTGCCAGCAGTTTTGACAATATAATGTGGGGCACAGATACGCAGTACTTT. Residues: CASSFDNIMWGTDTQYF.

Concerning this clonotype itself: Just one base apart from a much larger clone, this may be a read error. This chain connects TRBV5-1 to TRBJ2-1, with D possibly matching TRBD2 (5 bases). CDR1 and CDR2 (germline): SGHRS, YFSETQ. The CDR3 is 14 amino acids. CDR3 nucleotide sequence: TGCGCCAGCAACTTGTCGGGGATCCCCGATGGGCAGTTCTTC. Translation gives CASNLSGIPDGQFF. Variable domain in full (rest from reference TRBV5-1 and TRBJ2-1): KAGVTQTPRYLIKTRGQQVTLSCSPISGHRSVSWYQQTPGQGLQFLFEYFSETQRNKGNFPGRFSGRQFSNSRSEMNVSTLELGDSALYLCASNLSGIPDGQFFGPGTRLTVL.

Points on this clonotype: At one end the junction does not follow the germline gene, possibly because of a read error. DNA for the CDR3: TGTGCCAGCGGCTTAGGAGGGTTTGGTATTGGGGGTATTGAAGCTTTCTTT. It yields the protein CASGLGGFGIGGIEAFF. V usage is TRBV13 and J usage is TRBJ1-1, with D perhaps TRBD1 (5 bases). The germline CDR1 and CDR2 sequences are PRHDT and FYEKMQ (reference sequence). The CDR3 is 17 residues long.

This clonotype has a handful of counts. Since a much larger clone is just one base distant, this may be a read error. The V gene is TRBV5-6, the J gene TRBJ2-7; TRBD1 matches at 9 bases. The CDR3 is 13 residues long. Germline V gene data show CDR1 as SGHDT and CDR2 as YYEEEE. For the CDR3, the DNA is TGTGCCGGCAGCTGGGACAGGGATGTCGAGCAGTACTTC. Translation: CAGSWDRDVEQYF.